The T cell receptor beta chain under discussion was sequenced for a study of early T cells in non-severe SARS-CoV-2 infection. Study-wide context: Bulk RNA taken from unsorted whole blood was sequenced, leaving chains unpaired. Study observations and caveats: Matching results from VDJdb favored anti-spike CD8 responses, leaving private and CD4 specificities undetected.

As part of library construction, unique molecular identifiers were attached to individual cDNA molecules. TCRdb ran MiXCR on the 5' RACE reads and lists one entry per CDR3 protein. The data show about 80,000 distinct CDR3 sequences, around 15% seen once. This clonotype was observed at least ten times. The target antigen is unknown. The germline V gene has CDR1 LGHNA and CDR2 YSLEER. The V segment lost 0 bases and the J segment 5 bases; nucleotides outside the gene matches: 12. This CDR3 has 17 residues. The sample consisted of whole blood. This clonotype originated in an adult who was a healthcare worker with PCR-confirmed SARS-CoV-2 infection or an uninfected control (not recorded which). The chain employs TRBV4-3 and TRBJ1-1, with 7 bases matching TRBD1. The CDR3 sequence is CASSQDASGGGRTEAFF. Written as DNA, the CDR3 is TGCGCCAGCAGCCAAGATGCTTCGGGAGGGGGCAGGACTGAAGCTTTCTTT.